The 14 T cell receptor beta chains reported below all come from one sample, sequenced in a study of cytomegalovirus exposure and HLA in healthy donors. The primer mix had 60 Vbeta and 13 Jbeta primers. The repertoire was sequenced with immunoSEQ multiplex PCR; TCRdb's copy has only in-frame clones and lacks some. The sample contains under 45,000 clones, about 80% of which appear only once. The sample was PBMCs. These receptors came from a man aged 25 to 45 in good health and CMV-seronegative.

This clone was found once. V is TRBV28 and J is TRBJ1-4; a possible D gene is TRBD1 (6 bases). Trimming stripped 6 bases from V and 0 bases from J, with 20 bases between. The germline V gene has CDR1 MDHEN and CDR2 SYDVKM. This CDR3 comprises 18 residues. The CDR3 DNA is TGTGCCAGCAGGACGGGGGGCGCAGGGTTGACAACTAATGAAAAACTGTTTTTT. It codes for CASRTGGAGLTTNEKLFF.

The J gene is TRBJ2-7, the V gene TRBV4-1; D perhaps matches TRBD2 (5 bases). V lost 1 base and J lost 5, with 18 bases in between. Germline lookup yields CDR1 MGHRA and CDR2 YSYEKL. The CDR3 has 16 amino acids. CDR3 sequence reads: CASSQVSGRLGDEQYF. CDR3 in DNA: TGCGCCAGCAGCCAAGTGAGCGGACGGCTCGGCGACGAGCAGTACTTC.

This rearrangement joins TRBV27 to TRBJ2-1; D might be TRBD2 (6 bases). The length of the CDR3 is 13 residues. V shed 8 bases and J shed 1 base, with 9 bases lying between them. The germline CDR1 and CDR2 sequences are MNHEY and SMNVEV (reference sequence). The DNA of the CDR3 is TGTGCCAGCCGAAGCGGGTCCTACAATGAGCAGTTCTTC. As protein: CASRSGSYNEQFF.

The chain joins TRBV11-2 to TRBJ2-1; no reliable D call. Trimming shortened V by 1 base and J by 5 bases, and 9 bases separated the two germline ends. The germline gives CDR1 SGHAT, CDR2 FQNNGV. There are 14 residues in the CDR3. The CDR3 DNA sequence: TGTGCCAGCAGCTTAGTCGTCAACAACAATGAGCAGTTCTTC. As protein: CASSLVVNNNEQFF. The full variable domain, its missing parts supplied by reference TRBV11-2 and TRBJ2-1, is EAGVAQSPRYKIIEKRQSVAFWCNPISGHATLYWYQQILGQGPKLLIQFQNNGVVDDSQLPKDRFSAERLKGVDSTLKIQPAKLEDSAVYLCASSLVVNNNEQFFGPGTRLTVL.

This clone was seen a single time. The CDR3 region has the DNA TGTGCCAGCAGTGAAGAAATACAGGCCCTGGGCGGGGAGCTGTTTTTT. It translates to CASSEEIQALGGELFF. The chain carries TRBV6-1 and TRBJ2-2; TRBD1 is a possible D gene (5 bases). This CDR3 is 16 amino acids long. The germline CDR1 and CDR2 sequences are MNHNS and SASEGT. Trimming stripped 1 base from V and 7 bases from J, with 16 bases between.

The chain is built from TRBV25-1 and TRBJ2-1; TRBD2 agrees at 10 bases. The V gene's germline CDR1 is MGHDK and CDR2 SYGVNS. The V and J ends lost 5 bases and 6 bases, in that order; junction bases with no gene match: 10. The CDR3 spans 16 residues. CDR3 sequence reads: CASSTLAGGFPNEQFF. In nucleotides, the CDR3 is TGTGCCAGCAGTACATTAGCGGGAGGATTTCCCAATGAGCAGTTCTTC.

This chain joins TRBV9 and TRBJ2-2; 10 positions agree with TRBD2. V was pared by 0 bases and J by 4 bases, with 6 bases of the junction left unmatched. Looked up from germline, CDR1 is SGDLS and CDR2 is YYNGEE. CDR3 size: 17 residues. This CDR3 is CASSVGLAGGSTGELFF. The CDR3 DNA reads as TGTGCCAGCAGCGTAGGCTTAGCGGGAGGTAGCACCGGGGAGCTGTTTTTT.

This clone was seen just once. V usage is TRBV2 and J usage is TRBJ1-4; 11 bases align to TRBD1. V was clipped by 10 bases and J by 5 bases; unmatched bases: 6. The length of the CDR3 is 14 residues. CDR1 and CDR2 (germline): SNHLY, FYNNEI. The CDR3 nucleotides read TGTGCCACGAGAAGGGACAGGGGGAATGAAAAACTGTTTTTT. Translation: CATRRDRGNEKLFF.

The V and J genes are TRBV9 and TRBJ2-5; 7 positions agree with TRBD1. The DNA end favors TRBJ2-7, so the J call may be wrong. The CDR3 length is 16 residues. Looked up from germline, CDR1 is SGDLS and CDR2 is YYNGEE. The CDR3 DNA is TGTGCCAGCAGCGTCGGGGACAGCCCTGCTGAGTACGAGCAGTACTTC. Translation: CASSVGDSPAEYEQYF.

Turning to this clone: With a much larger clone just one base away, this may be a read error. V gene TRBV14 combines with J gene TRBJ1-1; TRBD1 aligns across 7 bases. The length of the CDR3 is 13 residues. Looked up from germline, CDR1 is SGHDN and CDR2 is FVKESK. V was clipped by 4 bases and J by 2 bases; unmatched bases: 1. CDR3 DNA sequence: TGTGCCAGCAGCCGGGACAGAAACACTGAAGCTTTCTTT. This gives the protein CASSRDRNTEAFF.

The chain is built from TRBV29-1 and TRBJ1-2; possible D gene TRBD1, 5 bases. V was shortened by 5 bases and J by 8 bases, with 18 bases between the two germline ends. Germline assignment: CDR1 SQVTM and CDR2 ANQGSEA. The CDR3 is 13 residues long. Written as DNA, the CDR3 is TGCAGCGTTCCCCCGGGGGACGGGGAGGGCTACACCTTC. This encodes CSVPPGDGEGYTF.

This clone was seen a few times. The rearrangement uses TRBV4-1 and TRBJ1-5, with TRBD1 identical over 12 bases. V was pared by 4 bases and J by 1 base, with 8 bases of the junction left unmatched. Germline CDR1 and CDR2: MGHRA and YSYEKL. There are 18 residues in the CDR3. The CDR3, as DNA: TGCGCCAGCAGCCGAGGGACAGGGGGCAAAGGGAGCAATCAGCCCCAGCATTTT. This gives the protein CASSRGTGGKGSNQPQHF.

V is TRBV18 and J is TRBJ2-1; 14 bases are a match to TRBD2. This CDR3 is 14 amino acids long. The germline CDR1 and CDR2 sequences are KGHSH and LQKENI. V lost 2 bases to trimming and J lost 9 bases; unmatched junction nucleotides: 0. CDR3 in DNA: TGTGCCAGCTCACCAGGACTAGCGGGAGGTGAGCAGTTCTTC. Translation gives CASSPGLAGGEQFF.

This clone was recorded a few times. The chain carries TRBV19 and TRBJ2-6; D not resolved. CDR1 is LNHDA, CDR2 SQIVND, per germline (reference sequence). Trimming cost V 5 bases and J 2 bases, with 7 bases left between them. This CDR3 has 14 residues. The CDR3 reads CASSYRAGANVLTF. CDR3 in DNA: TGTGCCAGTAGTTATAGAGCTGGGGCCAACGTCCTGACTTTC. The full variable domain, in which reference TRBV19 and TRBJ2-6 provide the parts outside the CDR3, is DGGITQSPKYLFRKEGQNVTLSCEQNLNHDAMYWYRQDPGQGLRLIYYSQIVNDFQKGDIAEGYSVSREKKESFPLTVTSAQKNPTAFYLCASSYRAGANVLTFGAGSRLTVL.